This T cell receptor beta chain was captured by sequencing in a study of cytomegalovirus exposure and HLA in healthy donors. Across the whole study: The roughly 700 first-cohort repertoires and the roughly 130 validation repertoires shared the same platform, a later analysis reported.

CDR3 length equals 13 residues. V lost 3 bases, J lost 4 bases, and 9 bases lay in between. CDR1 and CDR2 from the germline V gene are MGHRA and YSYEKL. Whole-study results and caveats: First-cohort TCR clusters were later found to tend to co-occur in the roughly 130 validation repertoires.

Clones were sequenced by immunoSEQ multiplex PCR, and TCRdb holds only the in-frame ones, with some missing. The sample has roughly 250,000 clones, 86% seen once. As to this clone: What it binds is not known.

The chain uses TRBV4-1 and TRBJ1-1, with a weak D call TRBD1 (6 bases). The sequence came from a woman in her twenties or thirties in good health and CMV-seropositive. The sequencing sample was made of PBMCs. The CDR3 DNA sequence: TGCGCCAGCAGCCAGTCAGGGGCCACTGAAGCTTTCTTT. This codes for CASSQSGATEAFF.